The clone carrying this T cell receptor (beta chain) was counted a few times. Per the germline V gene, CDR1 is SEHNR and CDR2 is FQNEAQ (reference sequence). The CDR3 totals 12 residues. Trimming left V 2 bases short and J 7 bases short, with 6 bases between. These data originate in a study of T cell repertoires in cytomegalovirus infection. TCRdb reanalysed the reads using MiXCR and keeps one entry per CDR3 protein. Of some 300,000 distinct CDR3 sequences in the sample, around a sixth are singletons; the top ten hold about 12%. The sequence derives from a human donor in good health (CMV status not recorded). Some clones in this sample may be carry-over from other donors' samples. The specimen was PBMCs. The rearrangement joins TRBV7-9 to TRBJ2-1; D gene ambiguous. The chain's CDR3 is CASSLMGNEQFF. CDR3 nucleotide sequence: TGTGCCAGCAGCTTAATGGGGAATGAGCAGTTCTTC. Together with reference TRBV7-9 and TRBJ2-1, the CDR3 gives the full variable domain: DTGVSQNPRHKITKRGQNVTFRCDPISEHNRLYWYRQTLGQGPEFLTYFQNEAQLEKSRLLSDRFSAERPKGSFSTLEIQRTEQGDSAMYLCASSLMGNEQFFGPGTRLTVL.